These 16 T cell receptor beta chains were sequenced from one sample in a study of blood T cell repertoires in COVID-19. The method was immunoSEQ multiplex PCR; TCRdb's version includes in-frame clones alone and lacks a portion of them. The sample yields 500,000 to 600,000 clones, around 90% seen once. Sequencing was done on a sample of peripheral blood. The source of these receptors is a woman aged 45-65 years with COVID-19, enrolled during active disease.

This clone was counted a single time. V is TRBV7-9 and J is TRBJ2-1; 10 bases are a match to TRBD2. Unmatched junction bases numbered 0, after V lost 1 base and J lost 6 bases. The CDR3 is made up of 14 amino acids. Germline lookup yields CDR1 SEHNR and CDR2 FQNEAQ (reference sequence). CDR3 in amino acids: CASSLERGGNEQFF. DNA of the CDR3: TGTGCCAGCAGCTTAGAGCGGGGGGGCAATGAGCAGTTCTTC.

This clone was counted only a few times. The V gene is TRBV2, the J gene TRBJ1-4; 7 bases align to TRBD1. V was clipped by 8 bases and J by 7 bases; unmatched bases: 10. The CDR3 consists of 14 residues. Per the germline V gene, CDR1 is SNHLY and CDR2 is FYNNEI. CDR3 bases: TGTGCCAGCTGGAAGACAGGGTCCGGTGAAAAACTGTTTTTT. This encodes CASWKTGSGEKLFF.

This clone was seen only a few times. V gene TRBV15 combines with J gene TRBJ1-1; 8 bases align to TRBD1. J was trimmed by 1 base and V by 5 bases; bases with no gene match: 18. Germline CDR1 LNHNV, CDR2 YYDKDF (reference sequence). CDR3 size: 19 residues. CDR3 DNA sequence: TGTGCCACCAGCTTAGGGCTGGAGGACAGGGCTTGGGGGAACACTGAAGCTTTCTTT. The encoded protein is CATSLGLEDRAWGNTEAFF.

For the CDR3, the DNA is TGTGCCAGCAGCTTATCAGGGGAACAGCCCCAGCATTTT. Its protein is CASSLSGEQPQHF. The rearrangement uses TRBV11-2 and TRBJ1-5; D is perhaps TRBD1 (6 bases). The germline V gene has CDR1 SGHAT and CDR2 FQNNGV. Trimming took off 2 bases at V and 7 bases at J, with 9 bases between the two ends. The CDR3 extends over 13 amino acids.

The chain combines TRBV3-1 (or the pseudogene TRBV3-2) with TRBJ2-1; 13 bases align to TRBD2. After removal of 0 bases from V and 9 bases from J, the junction contained 17 bases not matched to a gene. CDR3 length: 20 amino acids. Germline V gene lookup returns CDR1 LGHDT and CDR2 YNNKEL (reference sequence). CDR3 nucleotides: TGTGCCAGCAGCCAAGATTACCCCATAACTAGCGGGGGGGGATCCGGTGAGCAGTTCTTC. Protein: CASSQDYPITSGGGSGEQFF.

The J gene is TRBJ2-3, the V gene TRBV11-2; 7 nucleotides match TRBD2. The CDR3 spans 18 residues. V dropped 6 bases and J dropped 5; count of bases not matched to a gene: 20. Germline CDR1 is SGHAT and CDR2 is FQNNGV. The CDR3 DNA is TGTGCCAGCAGTTTCTCTGGCCCGCGGCCTAGCGGTTTAGATACGCAGTATTTT. This translates into CASSFSGPRPSGLDTQYF. The full variable domain, completed using reference TRBV11-2 and TRBJ2-3, is EAGVAQSPRYKIIEKRQSVAFWCNPISGHATLYWYQQILGQGPKLLIQFQNNGVVDDSQLPKDRFSAERLKGVDSTLKIQPAKLEDSAVYLCASSFSGPRPSGLDTQYFGPGTRLTVL.

The chain uses TRBV5-8 and TRBJ2-7, with TRBD2 as a possible D gene (5 bases). The CDR3 consists of 13 residues. Deletions cut 2 bases from V and 3 bases from J, with 9 bases between. From germline, CDR1 is SGHTS and CDR2 YDEGEE. The CDR3 here is CASSFGEGYEQYF. CDR3 in DNA: TGTGCCAGCAGCTTCGGAGAGGGCTACGAGCAGTACTTC.

This chain connects TRBV3-1 (or the pseudogene TRBV3-2) to TRBJ1-1; D uncertain. CDR3 length: 13 amino acids. V lost 4 bases, J lost 6 bases, and 12 bases lay in between. Germline V gives CDR1 LGHDT, CDR2 YNNKEL (reference sequence). In DNA form, the CDR3 reads TGTGCCAGCAGCCCTGACCGAGGGTCTGAAGCTTTCTTT. Residues: CASSPDRGSEAFF.

Points on this clone: Other DNA variants within this sample encode the same CDR3. This chain joins TRBV5-1 and TRBJ1-1; 7 bases align to TRBD1. Trimming took 0 bases from V and 5 from J; bases not matched to a gene: 1. This CDR3 contains 13 residues. CDR1 and CDR2 (germline): SGHRS, YFSETQ. The CDR3: CASSLDRGTEAFF. CDR3 nucleotide sequence: TGCGCCAGCAGCTTGGACAGGGGAACTGAAGCTTTCTTT.

This clone was detected once. The chain recombines TRBV9 with TRBJ2-2, with D unclear. V lost 0 bases and J lost 3, with 6 bases in between. From germline, CDR1 is SGDLS and CDR2 YYNGEE. This CDR3 comprises 14 residues. The CDR3 DNA reads TGTGCCAGCAGCGTAGCTAGGTACACCGGGGAGCTGTTTTTT. As protein: CASSVARYTGELFF.

The rearrangement uses TRBV10-3 and TRBJ2-6; D possibly corresponds to TRBD1 (5 bases). Germline V lookup: CDR1 ENHRY, CDR2 SYGVKD. The CDR3 covers 17 residues. Trimming cost V 6 bases and J 0 bases, with 15 bases left between them. The CDR3 here is CAIRNFDSDSGANVLTF. The CDR3, as DNA: TGTGCCATCAGGAACTTTGACAGTGACTCTGGGGCCAACGTCCTGACTTTC.

The gene calls are TRBV21-1 and TRBJ2-7; the table's TRBD1 call for D was not verified on the DNA. TRBV21-1 is a documented pseudogene. CDR3 length: 14 residues. CDR3 loop: CASSTRTVAYEQYF. CDR3 coding DNA: TGTGCCAGCAGCACCCGGACAGTAGCCTACGAGCAGTACTTC.

The gene calls are TRBV7-3 and TRBJ2-5, with D maybe TRBD2 (6 bases). In germline, CDR1 is SGHTA, CDR2 FQGTGA. Trimming took off 7 bases at V and 5 bases at J, with 29 bases between the two ends. This CDR3 has 18 residues. The CDR3 sequence: CASTPERQKGRWSETQYF. The CDR3 DNA reads TGTGCCAGCACCCCTGAGCGGCAGAAGGGGAGGTGGTCGGAGACCCAGTACTTC.

J is TRBJ1-6 and V is TRBV18, with TRBD1 identical over 8 bases. Germline V gives CDR1 KGHSH, CDR2 LQKENI. CDR3 length equals 18 residues. The V gene end was trimmed by 6 bases and the J gene end by 0 bases; junction bases not matched to a gene: 10. The CDR3: CASSRGTGSSSYNSPLHF. In DNA, the CDR3 is TGTGCCAGCTCCCGCGGGACAGGCTCGAGCTCCTATAATTCACCCCTCCACTTT.

V is TRBV15 and J is TRBJ1-1, with 8 bases matching TRBD1. Per the germline V gene, CDR1 is LNHNV and CDR2 is YYDKDF (reference sequence). CDR3 length: 14 residues. V lost 0 bases to trimming and J lost 6 bases; unmatched junction nucleotides: 3. The CDR3: CATSRDRGLAEAFF. CDR3 nucleotide sequence: TGTGCCACCAGCAGAGACAGGGGGCTTGCTGAAGCTTTCTTT.

This chain joins TRBV30 and TRBJ1-5; no reliable D call. CDR3 length: 14 amino acids. CDR1 GTSNPN and CDR2 SVGIG come from the germline V gene (reference sequence). Trimming removed 1 base from V and 5 bases from J, with 12 bases in between. Here the CDR3 DNA reads TGTGCCTGGAGTGGAGACGCAGGTTATCAGCCCCAGCATTTT. This gives the protein CAWSGDAGYQPQHF. The full variable domain, completed using reference TRBV30 and TRBJ1-5, is SQTIHQWPATLVQPVGSPLSLECTVEGTSNPNLYWYRQAAGRGLQLLFYSVGIGQISSEVPQNLSASRPQDRQFILSSKKLLLSDSGFYLCAWSGDAGYQPQHFGDGTRLSIL.